These 14 T cell receptor beta chains share one sample of origin, sequenced in a study of CD8+ T cells in alopecia areata. Reverse transcription of extracted RNA yielded cDNA, which provided the sequencing template. Assay: immunoSEQ multiplex PCR; the TCRdb copy retains only in-frame clones and omits some. The table includes about 120,000 clones, approximately 49% detected once. The sample in question was CD8+ T cells sorted from blood, obtained at week 0. The receptors here all came from a human donor with alopecia areata.

This clone was detected a few times. The chain has TRBV14 and TRBJ2-7; no firm D call. Germline V CDR1 and CDR2: SGHDN, FVKESK. The CDR3 extends over 13 amino acids. The ends were cut back, 4 bases at V and 3 bases at J, with 10 bases in the middle. CDR3 DNA: TGTGCCAGCAGCCCTGACCGTTACTACGAGCAGTACTTC. This codes for CASSPDRYYEQYF.

The chain links TRBV29-1 to TRBJ2-3, with D tentatively TRBD1 (5 bases). The CDR3 consists of 15 residues. V lost 4 bases to trimming and J lost 2 bases, with 16 bases between them. The germline V gene encodes CDR1 SQVTM and CDR2 ANQGSEA. CDR3 amino acids: CSVATNRSPTDTQYF. The DNA of the CDR3 is TGCAGCGTTGCCACGAACAGGAGCCCCACAGATACGCAGTATTTT.

The chain links TRBV6-5 to TRBJ2-5; 9 bases are a match to TRBD1. The V and J ends lost 4 bases and 0 bases, in that order; junction bases with no gene match: 3. The V gene's germline CDR1 is MNHEY and CDR2 SVGAGI. There are 15 residues in the CDR3. The CDR3 nucleotides are TGTGCCAGCAGTTGGACAGGGGACAACCAAGAGACCCAGTACTTC. Its protein is CASSWTGDNQETQYF.

Concerning this clone: This sample also contains other DNA sequences that code for the same CDR3. V usage is TRBV7-9 and J usage is TRBJ1-1, with TRBD1 identical over 9 bases. The CDR3 is made up of 15 amino acids. J gave up 2 bases and V 5 bases, and 6 bases lay outside the gene matches. Looked up from germline, CDR1 is SEHNR and CDR2 is FQNEAQ (reference sequence). CDR3 sequence: CASSPRTGENTEAFF. As DNA, the CDR3 is TGTGCCAGCAGCCCGAGGACAGGGGAAAACACTGAAGCTTTCTTT.

The chain is built from TRBV27 and TRBJ2-7; D may be TRBD1 (6 bases). This CDR3 contains 14 residues. Germline V gene data show CDR1 as MNHEY and CDR2 as SMNVEV (reference sequence). V shed 3 bases and J shed 5 bases, with 14 bases lying between them. CDR3 nucleotide sequence: TGTGCCAGCAGTTTGGTGGGGGCAAGGAACGAGCAGTACTTC. Its translation: CASSLVGARNEQYF.

This clone was detected only a few times. The rearrangement joins TRBV19 to TRBJ2-7; 9 positions match TRBD1. The germline gives CDR1 LNHDA, CDR2 SQIVND (reference sequence). The CDR3 loop spans 13 amino acids. The V gene end was trimmed by 8 bases and the J gene end by 2 bases; junction bases not matched to a gene: 4. The CDR3 is CASGTGLAYEQYF. The CDR3, as DNA: TGTGCCAGTGGGACAGGGCTTGCCTACGAGCAGTACTTC.

This chain joins TRBV27 and TRBJ2-2, with 8 bases identical to TRBD2. Germline V gene data show CDR1 as MNHEY and CDR2 as SMNVEV (reference sequence). V gave up 9 bases and J gave up 7 bases; unmatched junction bases: 4. This CDR3 is 12 amino acids long. CDR3 coding DNA: TGTGCCAGTACCGGGGGGGGCGGGGAGCTGTTTTTT. The encoded protein is CASTGGGGELFF.

The rearrangement uses TRBV13 and TRBJ2-2; D gene uncertain. This CDR3 is built from 14 residues. Germline CDR1 reads PRHDT; CDR2 reads FYEKMQ (reference sequence). Deletions cut 2 bases from V and 2 bases from J, with 6 bases between. The CDR3 region is CASSLQPNTGELFF. CDR3 bases: TGTGCCAGCAGCTTACAACCAAACACCGGGGAGCTGTTTTTT.

There are a few counts of this clone. V usage is TRBV6-6 and J usage is TRBJ2-7; D could derive from TRBD1 or TRBD2 (5 bases each). In germline, CDR1 is MNHNY, CDR2 SVGAGI (reference sequence). The CDR3 is 13 amino acids. V shed 6 bases and J shed 5 bases, with 14 bases lying between them. This chain's CDR3 is CASRGPSGDEQYF. CDR3 nucleotide sequence: TGTGCCAGCAGGGGACCTTCAGGTGACGAGCAGTACTTC.

The V call is TRBV4-3, the J call TRBJ1-2; D gene unclear. V was pared by 1 base and J by 4 bases, with 22 bases between. Germline assignment: CDR1 LGHNA and CDR2 YSLEER. This CDR3 spans 18 amino acids. DNA for the CDR3: TGCGCCAGCAGCCAAGGTCTCCGATACAGTAACTTCTTCTATGGCTACACCTTC. Amino acids: CASSQGLRYSNFFYGYTF.

As concerns this clone: Other DNA sequences in the sample encode the same CDR3. This chain links TRBV29-1 with TRBJ1-2, with a weak D call TRBD1 (5 bases). Germline loops: CDR1 SQVTM, CDR2 ANQGSEA. The length of the CDR3 is 14 residues. The V and J ends lost 6 bases and 0 bases respectively, with 14 bases between them. CDR3 sequence reads: CSVEDRDSNYGYTF. The CDR3 region has the DNA TGCAGCGTCGAGGACCGGGACTCTAACTATGGCTACACCTTC.

The J gene is TRBJ2-3, the V gene TRBV2; no clear D gene. This CDR3 contains 11 residues. Germline values: CDR1 SNHLY, CDR2 FYNNEI. Trimming shortened V by 4 bases and J by 4 bases, and 3 bases separated the two germline ends. The CDR3 coding sequence is TGTGCCAGCAGTGGAGCAGATACGCAGTATTTT. Translated, it gives CASSGADTQYF.

The genes are TRBV4-1 and TRBJ2-5; the D gene could be TRBD1 or TRBD2 (6 bases each). V dropped 5 bases and J dropped 5 bases, with 18 bases sitting between them. The germline gives CDR1 MGHRA, CDR2 YSYEKL. The CDR3 sequence is 15 residues long. The CDR3 region is CASSSGGGLDETQYF. CDR3 nucleotides: TGCGCCAGCAGCTCAGGAGGGGGTTTGGACGAGACCCAGTACTTC.

The chain uses TRBV11-2 and TRBJ2-5, with 11 bases lining up with TRBD2. The J segment lost 5 bases and the V segment lost 5 bases, leaving 13 bases of the junction unmatched. Per the germline V gene, CDR1 is SGHAT and CDR2 is FQNNGV. The CDR3 sequence is 17 residues long. The DNA for the CDR3 is TGTGCCAGCAGCGCAAGCCATAGCGGGGGGGCTTTTGAGACCCAGTACTTC. This codes for CASSASHSGGAFETQYF.